This T cell receptor (beta chain) is from a study of OX40 agonist ivuxolimab in advanced cancers. This table comes from immunoSEQ multiplex PCR, and its TCRdb copy is limited to in-frame clones, with some not included. The table includes approximately 62,000 clones, 92% detected once. V dropped 0 bases and J dropped 4; count of bases not matched to a gene: 3. Germline values: CDR1 MGHRA, CDR2 YSYEKL. This CDR3 region has 15 residues. The sequencing here drew on CD4+ or CD8+ T cells sorted from blood, taken in a trial of the OX40 agonist ivuxolimab. The chain is built from TRBV4-1 and TRBJ1-3; 7 nucleotides agree with TRBD1. This TCR was sampled from an adult with an advanced solid tumor such as melanoma, head and neck, liver or kidney cancer. In nucleotides, the CDR3 is TGCGCCAGCAGCCAAGAAACGACAGGGGGAAACACCATATATTTT. Protein sequence: CASSQETTGGNTIYF.